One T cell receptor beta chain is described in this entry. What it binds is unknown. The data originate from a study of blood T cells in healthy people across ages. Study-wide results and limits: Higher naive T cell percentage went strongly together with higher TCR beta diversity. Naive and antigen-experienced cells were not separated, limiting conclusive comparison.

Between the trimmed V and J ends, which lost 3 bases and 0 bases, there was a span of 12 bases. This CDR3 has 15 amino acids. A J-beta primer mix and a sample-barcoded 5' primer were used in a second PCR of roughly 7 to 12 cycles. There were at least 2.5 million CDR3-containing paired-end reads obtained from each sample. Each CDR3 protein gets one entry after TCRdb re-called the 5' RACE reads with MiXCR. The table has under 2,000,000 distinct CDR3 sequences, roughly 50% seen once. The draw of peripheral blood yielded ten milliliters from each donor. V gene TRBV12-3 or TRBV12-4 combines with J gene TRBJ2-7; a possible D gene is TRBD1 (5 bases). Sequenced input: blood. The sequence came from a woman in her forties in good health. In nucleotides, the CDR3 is TGTGCCAGCAGTTTGGGGCAGGTAGACTCCTACGAGCAGTACTTC. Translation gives CASSLGQVDSYEQYF.